Below, 18 T cell receptor beta chains from the same sample are listed, as sequenced in a study of cytomegalovirus exposure and HLA in healthy donors. Vbeta (60) and Jbeta (13) primers were used in the PCR. Profiled with immunoSEQ multiplex PCR; TCRdb holds only in-frame clones, not every one. The table shows about 140,000 clones, with just under 80% occurring only once. Material for sequencing was PBMCs. All receptors come from a male donor in good health and CMV-seronegative.

CDR3 region: CASSEWGTGGNTEAFF. For the CDR3, the DNA is TGTGCCAGCAGTGAATGGGGGACAGGAGGGAACACTGAAGCTTTCTTT. This chain uses TRBV6-1 with TRBJ1-1; TRBD1 aligns across 8 bases. J was trimmed by 1 base and V by 2 bases; bases with no gene match: 6. Germline V gene data show CDR1 as MNHNS and CDR2 as SASEGT. The CDR3 runs 16 residues.

This clone was picked up a small number of times. The gene calls are TRBV4-1 and TRBJ1-1; D is perhaps TRBD1 (6 bases). Trimming left V 4 bases short and J 1 base short, with 7 bases between. CDR1 and CDR2 from the germline V gene are MGHRA and YSYEKL. CDR3 length equals 13 residues. CDR3 amino acids: CASSPTGNTEAFF. CDR3 in DNA: TGCGCCAGCAGCCCGACAGGGAACACTGAAGCTTTCTTT.

The V and J genes are TRBV6-5 and TRBJ1-3, with D perhaps TRBD1 (5 bases). CDR3 length: 16 amino acids. V lost 0 bases and J lost 5, with 14 bases in between. The germline V gene has CDR1 MNHEY and CDR2 SVGAGI. The CDR3 coding sequence is TGTGCCAGCAGTTACTCACTGCAGGGAAGTCGAAACACCATATATTTT. This translates into CASSYSLQGSRNTIYF.

V gene TRBV5-4 combines with J gene TRBJ2-5; 7 bases align to TRBD1. CDR1 is SGHNT, CDR2 YYREEE, per germline (reference sequence). CDR3 size: 15 residues. The ends lost 0 bases at V and 4 bases at J; junction bases unmatched: 6. CDR3 amino acids: CASSLGGGQGETQYF. Written as DNA, the CDR3 is TGTGCCAGCAGCTTGGGAGGGGGCCAGGGAGAGACCCAGTACTTC.

Only a few counts were recorded for this clone. An end of the junction does not agree with germline; a read error may underlie this. This chain uses TRBV2 with TRBJ1-2; perhaps TRBD1 as D (6 bases). The CDR3 is made up of 12 amino acids. Germline loops: CDR1 SNHLY, CDR2 FYNNEI. CDR3 bases: TGTGCCAGCAGTGAAGCGGCACAGGGAAGGGCCTTC. It codes for CASSEAAQGRAF.

The table lists this clone with a count of one. This chain connects TRBV6-6 to TRBJ2-6; weak D call: TRBD2 (7 bases). This CDR3 spans 16 amino acids. V dropped 0 bases and J dropped 4 bases, with 10 bases sitting between them. Germline CDR1 reads MNHNY; CDR2 reads SVGAGI (reference sequence). CDR3 loop: CASSYSGGPGANVLTF. The CDR3 DNA sequence: TGTGCCAGCAGTTACTCGGGGGGGCCCGGGGCCAACGTCCTGACTTTC.

This clone was seen only a few times. The CDR3 sequence: CASSYSAGGVNTEAFF. CDR3 sequence (DNA): TGTGCCAGCAGTTACTCGGCAGGGGGCGTGAACACTGAAGCTTTCTTT. The gene calls are TRBV6-6 and TRBJ1-1; 8 bases match TRBD1. The germline CDR1 and CDR2 sequences are MNHNY and SVGAGI (reference sequence). The CDR3 length is 16 residues. The V segment lost 0 bases and the J segment 0 bases; nucleotides outside the gene matches: 3.

Only a few counts were recorded for this clone. The rearrangement links TRBV6-5 to TRBJ1-5; TRBD1 is a possible D gene (6 bases). This CDR3 is 14 amino acids long. Deletions cut 6 bases from V and 5 bases from J, with 14 bases between. CDR1 and CDR2 from the germline V gene are MNHEY and SVGAGI. The CDR3, as DNA: TGTGCCAGCAGCCACAGGGAACAGCATCAGCCCCAGCATTTT. Translation gives CASSHREQHQPQHF.

This clone has a single count. The V call is TRBV4-3, the J call TRBJ2-5; 8 bases map to TRBD2. Unmatched junction bases numbered 11, after V lost 0 bases and J lost 5 bases. Looked up from germline, CDR1 is LGHNA and CDR2 is YSLEER. The CDR3 extends over 17 amino acids. CDR3 region: CASSQEAARGGRETQYF. The CDR3, as DNA: TGCGCCAGCAGCCAAGAAGCAGCCCGGGGGGGCCGGGAGACCCAGTACTTC.

V and J are TRBV18 and TRBJ1-4, with 8 bases aligning to TRBD1. CDR1 and CDR2 (germline): KGHSH, LQKENI. The CDR3 has 14 amino acids. The V and J ends lost 2 bases and 8 bases, in that order; junction bases with no gene match: 4. CDR3 coding DNA: TGTGCCAGCTCACCATTGGACAGGGTCGAAAAACTGTTTTTT. Translating it yields CASSPLDRVEKLFF.

A few counts support this clone. V gene TRBV5-6 combines with J gene TRBJ1-3; D gene ambiguous. The CDR3 runs 14 residues. CDR1 and CDR2 (germline): SGHDT, YYEEEE. Trimming took off 0 bases at V and 8 bases at J, with 12 bases between the two ends. DNA of the CDR3: TGTGCCAGCAGCTTGGTTGCTTTGGCGGACACCATATATTTT. Translating it yields CASSLVALADTIYF.

This chain joins TRBV7-3 and TRBJ2-5, with 10 nucleotides matching TRBD2. This CDR3 spans 14 amino acids. J was trimmed by 5 bases and V by 5 bases; bases with no gene match: 5. Germline V gene data show CDR1 as SGHTA and CDR2 as FQGTGA. CDR3: CASSPAGGRETQYF. CDR3 DNA sequence: TGTGCCAGCAGCCCAGCGGGGGGGCGGGAGACCCAGTACTTC.

This chain connects TRBV30 to TRBJ1-2; the D gene is possibly TRBD1 (5 bases). Trimming stripped 2 bases from V and 7 bases from J, with 14 bases between. The germline gives CDR1 GTSNPN, CDR2 SVGIG (reference sequence). The CDR3 is 13 amino acids. In DNA, the CDR3 is TGTGCCTGGAGTAACCAGGGTTTTGTTGGCTACACCTTC. Amino acids: CAWSNQGFVGYTF.

This chain connects TRBV25-1 to TRBJ2-3, with D perhaps TRBD2 (5 bases). The CDR3 spans 15 residues. Trimming took off 7 bases at V and 1 base at J, with 15 bases between the two ends. Looked up from germline, CDR1 is MGHDK and CDR2 is SYGVNS. This CDR3 reads CASTEQRLGTDTQYF. The CDR3 nucleotides are TGTGCCAGCACCGAACAGCGGTTGGGCACAGATACGCAGTATTTT.

The genes are TRBV6-5 and TRBJ2-7; tentatively, D is TRBD2 (6 bases). This CDR3 region has 15 residues. CDR1 is MNHEY and CDR2 is SVGAGI in the germline V gene. Trimming shortened V by 3 bases and J by 3 bases, and 15 bases separated the two germline ends. CDR3 protein: CASSYRRDQVYEQYF. DNA for the CDR3: TGTGCCAGCAGTTATAGGAGGGATCAAGTCTACGAGCAGTACTTC.

The rearrangement joins TRBV4-2 to TRBJ2-5; D perhaps matches TRBD2 (5 bases). The CDR3 covers 14 residues. Germline assignment: CDR1 LGHNA and CDR2 YNFKEQ. With 2 bases removed from V and 5 bases from J, the gap between germline ends came to 12 bases. The DNA for the CDR3 is TGTGCCAGCAGCCAACCGGGGTCTTACGAGACCCAGTACTTC. Its protein product is CASSQPGSYETQYF.

The chain combines TRBV10-3 with TRBJ1-3; D is perhaps TRBD1 (5 bases). CDR1 is ENHRY, CDR2 SYGVKD, per germline. Deletions cut 5 bases from V and 4 bases from J, with 18 bases between. CDR3 length: 16 amino acids. As DNA, the CDR3 is TGTGCCATCAGTCCCATGAGTGGGGGGGAAGGAAACACCATATATTTT. Protein sequence: CAISPMSGGEGNTIYF.

The chain employs TRBV10-3 and TRBJ2-3; TRBD2 matches 9 bases. The CDR3 loop spans 13 amino acids. J lost 6 bases, V lost 11 bases, and 9 bases had no gene match. Germline CDR1 ENHRY, CDR2 SYGVKD. The CDR3 nucleotides read TGTGCCTCCACAGCGGGGGGTATCGATACGCAGTATTTT. Protein sequence: CASTAGGIDTQYF.